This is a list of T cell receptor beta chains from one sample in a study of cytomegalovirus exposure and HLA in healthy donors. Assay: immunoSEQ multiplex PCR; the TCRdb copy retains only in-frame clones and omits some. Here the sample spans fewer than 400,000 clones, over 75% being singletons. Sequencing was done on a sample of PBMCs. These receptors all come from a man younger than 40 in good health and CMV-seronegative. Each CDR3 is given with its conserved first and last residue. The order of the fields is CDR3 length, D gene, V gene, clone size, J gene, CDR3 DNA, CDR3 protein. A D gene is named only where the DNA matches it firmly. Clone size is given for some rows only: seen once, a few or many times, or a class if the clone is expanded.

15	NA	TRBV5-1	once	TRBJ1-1	TGCGCCAGCAGCTTGCAAGGACTCTTGAACACTGAAGCTTTCTTT	CASSLQGLLNTEAFF
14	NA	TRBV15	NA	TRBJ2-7	TGTGCCACCAGCAGGCGGACATTACCCTACGAGCAGTACTTC	CATSRRTLPYEQYF
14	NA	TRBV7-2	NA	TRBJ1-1	TGTGCCAGCAGCTTAGCTTGGAGGAACACTGAAGCTTTCTTT	CASSLAWRNTEAFF
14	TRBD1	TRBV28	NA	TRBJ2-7	TGTGCCAGCAGGGAACAGGGGGCAGGATACGAGCAGTACTTC	CASREQGAGYEQYF
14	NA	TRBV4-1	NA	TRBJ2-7	TGCGCCAGCAGCCAAGGGGACACCACCTACGAGCAGTACTTC	CASSQGDTTYEQYF
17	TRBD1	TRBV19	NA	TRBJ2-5	TGTGCCAGTTCTATACACCTCGGACAGGGTCAGTGGGAGACCCAGTACTTC	CASSIHLGQGQWETQYF
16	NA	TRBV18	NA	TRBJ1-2	TGTGCCAGCTCACCACCTGCCGGGTCTGAGGGCATTGGCTACACCTTC	CASSPPAGSEGIGYTF
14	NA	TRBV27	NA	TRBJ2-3	TGTGCCAGCAGTTTGGCAGGGGTGGCAGATACGCAGTATTTT	CASSLAGVADTQYF
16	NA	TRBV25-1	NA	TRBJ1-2	TGTGCCAGCAGTTTCCCTGGAGCTCTAGGGGGATATGGCTACACCTTC	CASSFPGALGGYGYTF
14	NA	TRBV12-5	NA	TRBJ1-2	TGTGCTAGTGGCCCCCGGGAGGGGGAGGATGGCTACACCTTC	CASGPREGEDGYTF
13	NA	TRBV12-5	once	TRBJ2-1	TGTGCTACCACAACCGGGGGTTCCAATGAGCAGTTCTTC	CATTTGGSNEQFF
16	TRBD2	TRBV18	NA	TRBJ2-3	TGTGCCAGCTCACCACCCCCGGGGGGGAGCACAGATACGCAGTATTTT	CASSPPPGGSTDTQYF
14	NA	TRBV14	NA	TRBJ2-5	TGTGCCAGCAGCCAAGTTCAGGGTTGGGAGACCCAGTACTTC	CASSQVQGWETQYF
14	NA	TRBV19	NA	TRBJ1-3	TGTGCCAGTGGGACTCCTCTTAAGGGAAACACCATATATTTT	CASGTPLKGNTIYF
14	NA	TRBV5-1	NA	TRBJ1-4	TGCGCCAGCAGCTCGACAGAGATTAATGAAAAACTGTTTTTT	CASSSTEINEKLFF
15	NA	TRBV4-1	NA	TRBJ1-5	TGCGCCAGCAGCCAAGGACTGGCAGACAATCAGCCCCAGCATTTT	CASSQGLADNQPQHF
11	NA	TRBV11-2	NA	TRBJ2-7	TGTGCCGCCTCTCAGGGCTACGAGCAGTACTTC	CAASQGYEQYF
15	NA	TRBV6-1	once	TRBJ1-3	TGTGCCAGCAGCCCTGGGGGGGGGCAGAGAAACACCATATATTTT	CASSPGGGQRNTIYF
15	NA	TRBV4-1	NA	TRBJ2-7	TGCGCCAGCAGCCAAGATGTTGGCGGGCCCTACGAGCAGTACTTC	CASSQDVGGPYEQYF
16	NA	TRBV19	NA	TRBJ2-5	TGTGCCAGTAGTAGTCGCACACGGGGTTACCAAGAGACCCAGTACTTC	CASSSRTRGYQETQYF
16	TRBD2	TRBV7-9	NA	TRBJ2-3	TGTGCCAGCAGCTTCCTTACTAGCGGGGGCACAGATACGCAGTATTTT	CASSFLTSGGTDTQYF
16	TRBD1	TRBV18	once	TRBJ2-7	TGTGCCAGCTCACCACCGAAGGGACAGACGGTCTACGAGCAGTACTTC	CASSPPKGQTVYEQYF
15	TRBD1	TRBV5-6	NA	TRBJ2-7	TGTGCCAGCAGCTTGGAGGGACAGGGGGCTTACGAGCAGTACTTC	CASSLEGQGAYEQYF
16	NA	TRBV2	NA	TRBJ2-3	TGTGCCAGCAGTGAAGACCGCGGGGTCCGCACAGATACGCAGTATTTT	CASSEDRGVRTDTQYF
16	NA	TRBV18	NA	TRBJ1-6	TGTGCCAGCTCACCATGGACGGTCAGGGGTAATTCACCCCTCCACTTT	CASSPWTVRGNSPLHF
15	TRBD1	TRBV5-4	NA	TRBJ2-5	TGTGCCAGCAGCTTGACCGGACAGGGCCAAGAGACCCAGTACTTC	CASSLTGQGQETQYF